A single sample gave rise to the 18 T cell receptor beta chains below, sequenced in a study of blood T cell repertoires in COVID-19. Repertoires were generated with immunoSEQ multiplex PCR, while TCRdb's copy carries only in-frame clones and drops some. Seen here are about 220,000 clones, 75% to 85% observed once, and the top ten hold roughly 8.7%. The sequencing sample was made of peripheral blood. Source of these receptors: a man over 45 with active or convalescent COVID-19.

A single count supports this clone. This chain uses TRBV28 with TRBJ1-2; 7 nucleotides match TRBD1. Germline lookup yields CDR1 MDHEN and CDR2 SYDVKM. The V gene end was trimmed by 2 bases and the J gene end by 1 base; junction bases not matched to a gene: 10. This CDR3 region has 17 residues. The CDR3 nucleotides read TGTGCCAGCAGTTTAATGGGACACCAGGGGGGTAACTATGGCTACACCTTC. Encoded protein: CASSLMGHQGGNYGYTF.

This clone appeared once. The CDR3 is CASSLTDRQGGKLFF. The CDR3 nucleotides are TGTGCCAGCAGTTTAACGGACAGGCAAGGAGGAAAACTGTTTTTT. The V call is TRBV28, the J call TRBJ1-4, with 7 bases lining up with TRBD1. The length of the CDR3 is 15 residues. Germline trimming cut 2 bases from V and 10 bases from J; bases unmatched to any gene: 10. The germline gives CDR1 MDHEN, CDR2 SYDVKM.

With respect to this clone: Mismatch with germline at one junction end may stem from a read error. The genes are TRBV19 and TRBJ1-5; TRBD1 is a possible D gene (6 bases). Germline-derived CDR1 and CDR2 are LNHDA and SQIVND (reference sequence). The CDR3 contains 14 residues. In DNA form, the CDR3 reads TGTGCCAGTACCTCGGACAGACAGTATCAGTCCCAGCATTTT. Protein sequence: CASTSDRQYQSQHF.

The rearrangement links TRBV19 to TRBJ2-1; D possibly corresponds to TRBD2 (5 bases). Per germline, CDR1 LNHDA and CDR2 SQIVND (reference sequence). The CDR3 totals 13 residues. Trimming stripped 0 bases from V and 7 bases from J, with 7 bases between. The CDR3, as DNA: TGTGCCAGTAGTATAGATCGGGGTAATGAGCAGTTCTTC. Translated, it gives CASSIDRGNEQFF. Full variable domain (outside the CDR3, taken from reference TRBV19 and TRBJ2-1): DGGITQSPKYLFRKEGQNVTLSCEQNLNHDAMYWYRQDPGQGLRLIYYSQIVNDFQKGDIAEGYSVSREKKESFPLTVTSAQKNPTAFYLCASSIDRGNEQFFGPGTRLTVL.

The genes are TRBV4-1 and TRBJ1-2; TRBD1 aligns across 7 bases. Germline V gene lookup returns CDR1 MGHRA and CDR2 YSYEKL. There are 13 residues in the CDR3. J was trimmed by 8 bases and V by 5 bases; bases with no gene match: 8. The CDR3 protein is CASSNRQGGGYTF. Written as DNA, the CDR3 is TGCGCCAGCAGCAACAGACAGGGAGGCGGCTACACCTTC.

This clone was seen only a few times. The chain combines TRBV11-3 with TRBJ2-2, with 14 nucleotides matching TRBD2. The trim removed 6 bases at V and 5 bases at J, leaving 11 bases unmatched. In germline, CDR1 is SGHNT, CDR2 YENEEA. The CDR3 spans 18 residues. The CDR3 reads CASSSGTSGSRKTGELFF. The CDR3 nucleotides read TGTGCCAGCAGTTCGGGGACTAGCGGGAGTAGAAAGACCGGGGAGCTGTTTTTT.

V and J are TRBV28 and TRBJ2-1; 9 bases are a match to TRBD2. V trimming: 3 bases; J trimming: 1 base; junction bases outside the gene matches: 4. The CDR3 totals 16 residues. In germline, CDR1 is MDHEN, CDR2 SYDVKM. CDR3 sequence reads: CASSLGREGSYNEQFF. CDR3 in DNA: TGTGCCAGCAGTTTGGGGCGGGAGGGTTCCTACAATGAGCAGTTCTTC.

The chain employs TRBV7-3 and TRBJ2-3, with 9 bases identical to TRBD2. CDR1 is SGHTA, CDR2 FQGTGA, per germline. The J segment lost 4 bases and the V segment lost 5 bases, leaving 7 bases of the junction unmatched. The CDR3 sequence is 15 residues long. CDR3 nucleotide sequence: TGTGCCAGCAGCCTAGGACTAGCGCCCCCAGATACGCAGTATTTT. Its translation is CASSLGLAPPDTQYF.

The V call is TRBV7-2, the J call TRBJ2-4; maybe TRBD2 (6 bases). The CDR3 has 15 residues. The germline CDR1 and CDR2 sequences are SGHTA and FQGNSA. Between the trimmed V and J ends, which lost 0 bases and 1 base, there was a span of 7 bases. The DNA for the CDR3 is TGTGCCAGCAGCTTAGCCGGGAGTGCCAAAAACATTCAGTACTTC. Translating gives CASSLAGSAKNIQYF.

The CDR3 DNA sequence: TGCAGCGTTGCAGGCGGGGGTAAGGACACCGGGGAGCTGTTTTTT. Residues: CSVAGGGKDTGELFF. V usage is TRBV29-1 and J usage is TRBJ2-2, with TRBD2 matching 7 bases. This CDR3 has 15 amino acids. Germline CDR1 is SQVTM and CDR2 is ANQGSEA. The junction had 8 bases not matched to a gene; V was cut back by 4 bases and J by 3 bases.

This clone was detected a few times. The rearrangement joins TRBV27 to TRBJ2-7, with a weak D call TRBD1 (6 bases). Trimming cost V 5 bases and J 3 bases, with 17 bases left between them. Germline V gene sequence: CDR1 MNHEY, CDR2 SMNVEV (reference sequence). The CDR3 contains 15 residues. CDR3 sequence (DNA): TGTGCCAGCAGTCTTGGGGACATACGATACTACGAGCAGTACTTC. Translation gives CASSLGDIRYYEQYF.

The rearrangement links TRBV7-9 to TRBJ2-5; no reliable D call. The V gene's germline CDR1 is SEHNR and CDR2 FQNEAQ (reference sequence). V was cut by 1 base and J by 2 bases, with 5 bases left in between. This CDR3 spans 13 amino acids. CDR3 region: CASSLGTQETQYF. The CDR3 coding sequence is TGTGCCAGCAGCTTAGGAACTCAAGAGACCCAGTACTTC.

The chain carries TRBV19 and TRBJ2-1; 7 bases fit TRBD2. Trimming cost V 7 bases and J 7 bases; bases outside gene matches: 10. Germline V gene data show CDR1 as LNHDA and CDR2 as SQIVND (reference sequence). The CDR3 contains 14 residues. The CDR3 nucleotides are TGTGCCAGTAAAAGGACTAGGGAGTTAAATGAGCAGTTCTTC. It yields the protein CASKRTRELNEQFF.

The chain combines TRBV27 with TRBJ2-1, with TRBD2 matching over 10 bases. The CDR3 extends over 16 amino acids. Germline CDR1 is MNHEY and CDR2 is SMNVEV (reference sequence). The V and J ends lost 7 bases and 2 bases, in that order; junction bases with no gene match: 8. The CDR3 loop reads CASNVLAGWPYNEQFF. The CDR3, as DNA: TGTGCCAGCAATGTACTAGCGGGGTGGCCCTACAATGAGCAGTTCTTC.

The chain combines TRBV7-3 with TRBJ2-3, with 7 bases aligning to TRBD2. CDR3 length equals 16 residues. V lost 5 bases and J lost 3; bases outside the gene matches: 11. The germline gives CDR1 SGHTA, CDR2 FQGTGA. Written as DNA, the CDR3 is TGTGCCAGCAGCCCGGGGGGACGAGGCACGACAGATACGCAGTATTTT. Translation: CASSPGGRGTTDTQYF.

Note on this clone: Distinct nucleotide sequences in the sample also encode this CDR3. This chain uses TRBV7-3 with TRBJ2-3; a possible D gene is TRBD2 (6 bases). Deletions cut 1 base from V and 0 bases from J, with 8 bases between. CDR1 and CDR2 (germline): SGHTA, FQGTGA. The CDR3 has 15 residues. The CDR3 loop reads CASSLIGGSTDTQYF. The CDR3 DNA reads TGTGCCAGCAGCTTAATCGGGGGAAGCACAGATACGCAGTATTTT.

This sequence joins TRBV11-2 and TRBJ2-2; D remains unclear. Trimming removed 1 base at V and 4 bases at J, with 7 bases between. CDR1 and CDR2 (germline): SGHAT, FQNNGV. This CDR3 has 14 amino acids. This chain's CDR3 is CASSLGDTTGELFF. As DNA, the CDR3 is TGTGCCAGCAGCTTAGGTGACACCACCGGGGAGCTGTTTTTT. The whole variable domain, filled in from reference TRBV11-2 and TRBJ2-2, reads EAGVAQSPRYKIIEKRQSVAFWCNPISGHATLYWYQQILGQGPKLLIQFQNNGVVDDSQLPKDRFSAERLKGVDSTLKIQPAKLEDSAVYLCASSLGDTTGELFFGEGSRLTVL.

The CDR3 DNA is TGCGCCAGCAGCCAAGAACGACAGGCCTTCTATAATGTTTCACCCCTCCACTTT. Amino acid sequence: CASSQERQAFYNVSPLHF. The genes are TRBV4-3 and TRBJ1-6, with D tentatively TRBD1 (6 bases). The CDR3 spans 18 residues. CDR1 is LGHNA, CDR2 YSLEER, per germline. Trimming pared 0 bases from V and 9 bases from J, leaving 21 bases between.